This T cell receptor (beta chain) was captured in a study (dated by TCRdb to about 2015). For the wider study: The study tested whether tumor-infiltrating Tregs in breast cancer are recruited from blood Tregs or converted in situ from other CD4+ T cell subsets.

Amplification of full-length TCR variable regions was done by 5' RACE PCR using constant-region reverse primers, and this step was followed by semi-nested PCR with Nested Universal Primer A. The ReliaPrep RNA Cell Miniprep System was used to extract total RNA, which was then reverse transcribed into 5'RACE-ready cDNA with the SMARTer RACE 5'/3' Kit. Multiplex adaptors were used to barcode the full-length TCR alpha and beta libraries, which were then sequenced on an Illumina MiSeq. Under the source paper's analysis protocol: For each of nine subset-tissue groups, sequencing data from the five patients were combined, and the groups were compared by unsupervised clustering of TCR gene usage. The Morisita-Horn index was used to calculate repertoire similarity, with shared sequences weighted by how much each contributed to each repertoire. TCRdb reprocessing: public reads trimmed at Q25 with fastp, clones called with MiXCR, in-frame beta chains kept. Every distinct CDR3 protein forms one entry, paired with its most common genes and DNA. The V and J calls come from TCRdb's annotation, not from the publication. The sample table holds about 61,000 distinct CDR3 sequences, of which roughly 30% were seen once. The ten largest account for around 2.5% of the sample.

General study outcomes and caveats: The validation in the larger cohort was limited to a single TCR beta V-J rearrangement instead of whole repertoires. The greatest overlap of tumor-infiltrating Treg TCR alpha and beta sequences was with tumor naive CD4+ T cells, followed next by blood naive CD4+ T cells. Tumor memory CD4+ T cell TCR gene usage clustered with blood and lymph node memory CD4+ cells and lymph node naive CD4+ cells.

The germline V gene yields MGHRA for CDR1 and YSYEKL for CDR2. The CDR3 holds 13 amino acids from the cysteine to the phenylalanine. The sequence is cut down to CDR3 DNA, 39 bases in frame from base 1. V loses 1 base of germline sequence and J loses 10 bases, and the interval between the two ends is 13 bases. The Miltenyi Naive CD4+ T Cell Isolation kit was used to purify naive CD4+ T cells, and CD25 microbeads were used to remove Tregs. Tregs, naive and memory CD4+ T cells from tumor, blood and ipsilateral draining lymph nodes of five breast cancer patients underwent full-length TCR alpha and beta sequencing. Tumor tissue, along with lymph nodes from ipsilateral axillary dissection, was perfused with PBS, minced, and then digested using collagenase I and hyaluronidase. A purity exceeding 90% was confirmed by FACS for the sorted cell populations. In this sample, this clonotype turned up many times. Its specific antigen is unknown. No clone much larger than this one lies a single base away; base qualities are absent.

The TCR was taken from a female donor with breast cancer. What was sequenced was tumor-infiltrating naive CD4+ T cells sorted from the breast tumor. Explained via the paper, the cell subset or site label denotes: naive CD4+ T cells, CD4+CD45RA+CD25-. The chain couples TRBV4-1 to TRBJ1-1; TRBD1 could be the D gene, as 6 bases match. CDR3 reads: CASSQAGDIGAFF. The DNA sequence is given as TGCGCCAGCAGCCAAGCCGGGGACATTGGAGCTTTCTTT.